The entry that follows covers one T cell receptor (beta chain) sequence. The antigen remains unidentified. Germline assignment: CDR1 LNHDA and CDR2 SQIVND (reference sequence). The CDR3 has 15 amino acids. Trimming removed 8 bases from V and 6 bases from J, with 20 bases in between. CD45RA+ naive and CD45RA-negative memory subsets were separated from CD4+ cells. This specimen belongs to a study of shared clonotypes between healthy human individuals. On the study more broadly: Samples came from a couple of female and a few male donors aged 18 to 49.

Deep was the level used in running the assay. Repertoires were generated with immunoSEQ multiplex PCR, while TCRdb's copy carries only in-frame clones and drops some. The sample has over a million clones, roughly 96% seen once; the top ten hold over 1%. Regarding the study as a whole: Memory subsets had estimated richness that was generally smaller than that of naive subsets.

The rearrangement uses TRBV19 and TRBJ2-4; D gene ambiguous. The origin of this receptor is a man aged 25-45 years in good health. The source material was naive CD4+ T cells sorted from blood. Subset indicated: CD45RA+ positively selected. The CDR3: CASGLDLRTGNIQYF. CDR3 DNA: TGTGCCAGTGGTTTGGACCTACGAACGGGAAACATTCAGTACTTC.